This record concerns one T cell receptor beta chain sequence. Its specificity is unknown. The record originates from a study of Tregs in tolerant kidney transplant recipients. Clones were sequenced by immunoSEQ multiplex PCR, and TCRdb holds only the in-frame ones, with some missing. The sample lists over 50,000 clones; 80% to 90% were seen once. Germline V lookup: CDR1 WSHSY, CDR2 SAAADI. V was cut by 6 bases and J by 0 bases, with 15 bases left in between. The CDR3 is 15 amino acids. Regarding the study as a whole: In tolerant patients, donor-specific Tregs outgrew total Tregs, suggesting antigen-driven expansion.

The origin of this receptor is a human donor who received a combined kidney and bone marrow transplant. The material sequenced was Tregs from blood, taken before the transplant. The rearrangement links TRBV10-2 to TRBJ2-7; either TRBD1 or TRBD2 may supply D (6 bases each). CDR3 in amino acids: CASRARRGDSYEQYF. DNA for the CDR3: TGCGCCAGCAGGGCTCGGAGGGGGGACTCCTACGAGCAGTACTTC.